The next 27 T cell receptor beta chains were all read from a single sample in a study of T cells in localized non-small cell lung cancer. TCRdb keeps only in-frame clones here, not all; method: immunoSEQ multiplex PCR. The sample carries fewer than 95,000 clones, approximately 91% recorded once. The sample here was PBMCs, taken before any cancer treatment. The receptors come from a woman aged 40 to 75 with stage II squamous cell lung carcinoma.

The V and J genes are TRBV4-1 and TRBJ1-5; 9 nucleotides align to TRBD1. Looked up from germline, CDR1 is MGHRA and CDR2 is YSYEKL. The ends lost 4 bases at V and 4 bases at J; junction bases unmatched: 2. This CDR3 has 14 amino acids. CDR3 nucleotide sequence: TGCGCCAGCAGCCTAGGGACAGGGAATCAGCCCCAGCATTTT. Its protein is CASSLGTGNQPQHF.

The chain joins TRBV15 to TRBJ2-7; no definite D call. Between the trimmed V and J ends, which lost 0 bases and 6 bases, there was a span of 9 bases. The length of the CDR3 is 13 residues. Looked up from germline, CDR1 is LNHNV and CDR2 is YYDKDF (reference sequence). The CDR3 sequence: CATSRDSAPEQYF. CDR3 bases: TGTGCCACCAGCAGAGATTCGGCACCCGAGCAGTACTTC.

The genes are TRBV28 and TRBJ1-6; D is possibly TRBD1 (5 bases). Germline CDR1 and CDR2: MDHEN and SYDVKM. The ends were cut back, 5 bases at V and 13 bases at J, with 18 bases in the middle. The CDR3 has 14 amino acids. The CDR3 spells CASSRGPPGGPLHF. The CDR3 DNA is TGTGCCAGCAGTCGGGGCCCACCGGGTGGGCCCCTCCACTTT.

V is TRBV19 and J is TRBJ2-1; 7 bases match TRBD1. Per germline, CDR1 LNHDA and CDR2 SQIVND (reference sequence). The V gene end was trimmed by 7 bases and the J gene end by 0 bases; junction bases not matched to a gene: 6. There are 15 residues in the CDR3. This CDR3 is CASTIRDSSYNEQFF. The CDR3 coding sequence is TGTGCCAGTACCATCCGGGACAGCTCCTACAATGAGCAGTTCTTC.

This chain uses TRBV28 with TRBJ1-6; TRBD1 matches 8 bases. Germline V gene sequence: CDR1 MDHEN, CDR2 SYDVKM. Trimming cost V 6 bases and J 6 bases; bases outside gene matches: 10. The CDR3 is 16 amino acids. The DNA of the CDR3 is TGTGCCAGCAGGACCGACAGGGGACAGCCTAATTCACCCCTCCACTTT. Residues: CASRTDRGQPNSPLHF.

CDR3: CASSLFTGGIGELFF. In nucleotides, the CDR3 is TGTGCCAGCAGCCTGTTTACAGGGGGGATCGGGGAGCTGTTTTTT. The chain carries TRBV11-2 and TRBJ2-2, with 8 bases matching TRBD1. The CDR3 runs to 15 residues. The germline gives CDR1 SGHAT, CDR2 FQNNGV. V shed 5 bases, J shed 7 bases, and the junction held 9 bases outside the gene matches.

The V and J genes are TRBV6-4 and TRBJ1-4, with 10 bases identical to TRBD1. The CDR3 extends over 15 amino acids. Trimming at V came to 6 bases and at J to 2 bases, leaving 3 bases not matched to a gene. From germline, CDR1 is MRHNA and CDR2 SNTAGT. The chain's CDR3 is CASSPGQGTNEKLFF. CDR3 DNA sequence: TGTGCCAGCAGCCCGGGACAGGGGACTAATGAAAAACTGTTTTTT.

The V gene is TRBV6-1, the J gene TRBJ2-7; 12 bases map to TRBD2. Germline CDR1 MNHNS, CDR2 SASEGT. This CDR3 has 14 residues. V shed 10 bases, J shed 0 bases, and the junction held 4 bases outside the gene matches. The CDR3 protein is CAIRLAGVSYEQYF. The CDR3 coding sequence is TGTGCCATCAGACTAGCGGGAGTCTCCTACGAGCAGTACTTC.

The rearrangement uses TRBV6-1 and TRBJ2-7; the match to TRBD2 covers 7 bases. Losses at the gene ends were 9 bases for V and 4 bases for J; bases not matched to a gene: 15. This CDR3 spans 15 amino acids. The germline V gene encodes CDR1 MNHNS and CDR2 SASEGT. DNA for the CDR3: TGTGCCAGTTCCCGGGTAGCTAGCGGAGAATACGAGCAGTACTTC. Its protein is CASSRVASGEYEQYF.

The chain combines TRBV7-9 with TRBJ2-1; D unclear. Germline lookup yields CDR1 SEHNR and CDR2 FQNEAQ (reference sequence). This CDR3 is built from 14 residues. Trimming shortened V by 5 bases and J by 8 bases, and 16 bases separated the two germline ends. Here the CDR3 reads CASSPNLRPDEQFF. In nucleotides, the CDR3 is TGTGCCAGCAGCCCAAATCTTAGGCCCGATGAGCAGTTCTTC.

This sequence joins TRBV7-9 and TRBJ2-3, with D possibly TRBD2 on 5 matching bases. The CDR3 is 16 amino acids. Germline lookup yields CDR1 SEHNR and CDR2 FQNEAQ (reference sequence). V was trimmed by 0 bases and J by 1 base, leaving 11 bases between them. DNA for the CDR3: TGTGCCAGCAGCTTAGCTCTAGCTAGTGGCACAGATACGCAGTATTTT. It translates to CASSLALASGTDTQYF. The full variable domain, its missing parts supplied by reference TRBV7-9 and TRBJ2-3, is DTGVSQNPRHKITKRGQNVTFRCDPISEHNRLYWYRQTLGQGPEFLTYFQNEAQLEKSRLLSDRFSAERPKGSFSTLEIQRTEQGDSAMYLCASSLALASGTDTQYFGPGTRLTVL.

The chain recombines TRBV5-4 with TRBJ1-1; tentatively, D is TRBD1 (6 bases). The ends were cut back, 6 bases at V and 4 bases at J, with 19 bases in the middle. The germline V gene has CDR1 SGHNT and CDR2 YYREEE (reference sequence). The CDR3 is 15 amino acids. CDR3 nucleotides: TGTGCCAGCAACGAACAGGGTCTTGGTAGCACTGAAGCTTTCTTT. Protein sequence: CASNEQGLGSTEAFF. The full variable domain, with the rest looked up from reference TRBV5-4 and TRBJ1-1, is ETGVTQSPTHLIKTRGQQVTLRCSSQSGHNTVSWYQQALGQGPQFIFQYYREEENGRGNFPPRFSGLQFPNYSSELNVNALELDDSALYLCASNEQGLGSTEAFFGQGTRLTVV.

J is TRBJ2-2 and V is TRBV29-1, with D possibly TRBD1 on 5 matching bases. V was cut by 4 bases and J by 4 bases, with 13 bases left in between. This CDR3 spans 14 amino acids. Per germline, CDR1 SQVTM and CDR2 ANQGSEA. The CDR3 DNA reads as TGCAGCGTTGTTGACAGAACGACCACCGGGGAGCTGTTTTTT. Translating gives CSVVDRTTTGELFF.

The chain employs TRBV28 and TRBJ2-1, with D possibly TRBD2 on 5 matching bases. Germline V gives CDR1 MDHEN, CDR2 SYDVKM. Trimming cost V 8 bases and J 11 bases, with 19 bases left between them. The CDR3 runs 13 residues. CDR3 residues: CASSSSPGLKQFF. The DNA for the CDR3 is TGTGCCAGCTCTAGTTCCCCCGGACTTAAGCAGTTCTTC.

V usage is TRBV28 and J usage is TRBJ2-7; possible D gene TRBD2, 6 bases. Trimming pared 4 bases from V and 4 bases from J, leaving 11 bases between. Germline V gene sequence: CDR1 MDHEN, CDR2 SYDVKM. CDR3 length: 13 residues. As DNA, the CDR3 is TGTGCCAGCAGTTCCGGGGGTCGGTACGAGCAGTACTTC. It translates to CASSSGGRYEQYF.

The V call is TRBV7-6, the J call TRBJ2-1; D gene uncertain. V lost 5 bases and J 4 bases, leaving 9 bases between the germline ends. CDR1 is SGHVS, CDR2 FNYEAQ, per germline. This CDR3 has 13 amino acids. The CDR3 here is CASSAGPYNEQFF. The CDR3 nucleotides read TGTGCCAGCAGCGCCGGGCCGTACAATGAGCAGTTCTTC.

V and J are TRBV27 and TRBJ2-3, with 14 bases that match TRBD2. The CDR3 has 18 residues. Trimming took 5 bases from V and 0 from J; bases not matched to a gene: 7. Germline CDR1 MNHEY, CDR2 SMNVEV (reference sequence). The CDR3 DNA follows: TGTGCCAGCAGTCCCCGGACTAGCGGGGGGCCTAGCACAGATACGCAGTATTTT. It encodes CASSPRTSGGPSTDTQYF.

The chain joins TRBV6-1 to TRBJ2-2, with D possibly TRBD1 on 6 matching bases. This CDR3 contains 14 residues. Germline-derived CDR1 and CDR2 are MNHNS and SASEGT. The V gene lost 4 bases and the J gene lost 5 bases, with 11 bases spanning the gap. DNA for the CDR3: TGTGCCAGCAGTGTGGGGGCGCCGACCGGGGAGCTGTTTTTT. Translated, it gives CASSVGAPTGELFF.

The chain has TRBV15 and TRBJ2-5; D perhaps matches TRBD1 (5 bases). This CDR3 is 15 amino acids long. V lost 0 bases and J 7 bases, leaving 15 bases between the germline ends. The germline CDR1 and CDR2 sequences are LNHNV and YYDKDF (reference sequence). CDR3 DNA sequence: TGTGCCACCAGCAGAGATCAAGGGGCCCCCGGGACCCAGTACTTC. Amino acids: CATSRDQGAPGTQYF.

The CDR3 DNA follows: TGTGCCAGCAGCTTAACTCAGGGCTACGAGCAGTACTTC. Encoded protein: CASSLTQGYEQYF. The V call is TRBV11-2, the J call TRBJ2-7; D possibly corresponds to TRBD1 (5 bases). The length of the CDR3 is 13 residues. CDR1 and CDR2 from the germline V gene are SGHAT and FQNNGV. V lost 2 bases to trimming and J lost 3 bases, with 8 bases between them.

The V and J genes are TRBV29-1 and TRBJ1-2, with 9 bases aligning to TRBD1. Germline V gene sequence: CDR1 SQVTM, CDR2 ANQGSEA. The V segment lost 3 bases and the J segment 7 bases; nucleotides outside the gene matches: 6. The CDR3 sequence is 13 residues long. Here the CDR3 reads CSVDPRTGVGYTF. The CDR3 region has the DNA TGCAGCGTTGACCCCCGGACAGGGGTTGGCTACACCTTC.

The genes are TRBV9 and TRBJ2-1, with TRBD2 matching over 9 bases. CDR3 size: 15 residues. The J segment lost 3 bases and the V segment lost 0 bases, leaving 1 base of the junction unmatched. CDR1 and CDR2 (germline): SGDLS, YYNGEE. Here the CDR3 reads CASSVGLAVYNEQFF. The DNA for the CDR3 is TGTGCCAGCAGCGTAGGACTAGCGGTCTACAATGAGCAGTTCTTC.

The gene calls are TRBV11-1 and TRBJ1-2; TRBD1 aligns across 8 bases. This CDR3 contains 14 residues. V lost 5 bases and J lost 7; bases outside the gene matches: 9. The germline V gene encodes CDR1 SGHAT and CDR2 FQDESV (reference sequence). Here the CDR3 DNA reads TGTGCCAGCAGCCCGCGACAGGGGATGGGTGGCTACACCTTC. Its protein is CASSPRQGMGGYTF.

This clone has just one count. The V gene is TRBV5-1, the J gene TRBJ1-2; D possibly corresponds to TRBD1 (6 bases). There are 17 residues in the CDR3. Germline lookup yields CDR1 SGHRS and CDR2 YFSETQ. Trimming left V 7 bases short and J 8 bases short, with 30 bases between. The CDR3 here is CASPRTVAQDLTYGYTF. As DNA, the CDR3 is TGCGCCAGCCCAAGGACAGTGGCCCAGGACCTCACGTACGGCTACACCTTC.

The rearrangement uses TRBV11-2 and TRBJ2-5; TRBD1 is a possible D gene (5 bases). CDR1 and CDR2 from the germline V gene are SGHAT and FQNNGV. This CDR3 comprises 13 residues. Trimming took 8 bases from V and 1 from J, leaving 11 bases between them. CDR3 in amino acids: CASEDTFQETQYF. In DNA, the CDR3 is TGTGCCAGCGAGGACACCTTCCAAGAGACCCAGTACTTC.

This chain connects TRBV19 to TRBJ1-2; no clear D. This CDR3 contains 15 residues. Deletions cut 1 base from V and 4 bases from J, with 13 bases between. Germline CDR1 LNHDA, CDR2 SQIVND (reference sequence). The CDR3 is CASSIGPGGSYGYTF. For the CDR3, the DNA is TGTGCCAGTAGTATAGGCCCGGGTGGAAGCTATGGCTACACCTTC.

The chain uses TRBV10-3 and TRBJ2-3; 10 bases fit TRBD2. V gave up 5 bases and J gave up 3 bases; unmatched junction bases: 2. Germline CDR1 ENHRY, CDR2 SYGVKD. This CDR3 comprises 14 residues. CDR3 sequence reads: CAISRTSGTDTQYF. Written as DNA, the CDR3 is TGTGCCATCAGTAGGACTAGCGGTACAGATACGCAGTATTTT.